This T cell receptor beta chain came from a study of tumor-infiltrating lymphocytes in oesophageal squamous cell carcinoma. Each CDR3 protein is one row after TCRdb ran MiXCR on the PCR reads. The sample lists roughly 10,000 distinct CDR3 sequences; approximately 64% were seen once. This CDR3 region has 15 residues. Germline-derived CDR1 and CDR2 are MNHEY and SMNVEV (reference sequence). Germline trimming cut 1 base from V and 7 bases from J; bases unmatched to any gene: 5. This sequence was found in a female donor with esophageal squamous cell carcinoma. The chain employs TRBV27 and TRBJ2-1; 9 bases map to TRBD2. The sequencing input was esophageal tumor tissue. The CDR3 DNA follows: TGTGCCAGCAGTTTATTCAGCGGGAGGTGGAATGAGCAGTTCTTC. Translating gives CASSLFSGRWNEQFF.